Listed here are 19 T cell receptor beta chains from one sample, sequenced in a study of read filtering for tumor transcriptome and immune sequencing. Molecular barcoded adaptors covering alpha/delta and beta/gamma chains were used on 400 to 450 ng RNA. MiXCR, applied by TCRdb to the reads, yields one record per CDR3 protein. The sample contains more than 30,000 distinct CDR3 sequences, about 18% of which appear only once. The source material was a population of CD138-negative cells sorted from bone marrow. These receptors were obtained from a donor aged 40 or over with multiple myeloma.

This clonotype has ten or more counts. The chain is built from TRBV12-3 or TRBV12-4 and TRBJ2-1, with TRBD2 as a possible D gene (5 bases). This CDR3 contains 14 residues. Trimming pared 4 bases from V and 7 bases from J, leaving 14 bases between. As DNA, the CDR3 is TGTGCCAGCAGTTATGACAACACGGGGAATGAGCAGTTCTTC. Translation gives CASSYDNTGNEQFF.

This clonotype was recorded a few times. A single base separates this from a much larger clone, so it may be a read error. V is TRBV24-1 and J is TRBJ1-1; possible D gene TRBD1, 5 bases. The germline CDR1 and CDR2 sequences are KGHDR and SFDVKD. This CDR3 is 12 amino acids long. V was trimmed by 7 bases and J by 6 bases, leaving 11 bases between them. The CDR3 region is CATRGDRPEAFF. In DNA, the CDR3 is TGTGCCACCAGAGGGGATAGGCCTGAAGCTTTCTTT.

This clonotype was picked up a small number of times. J is TRBJ2-2 and V is TRBV29-1; tentatively, D is TRBD1 or TRBD2 (5 bases each). The CDR3 consists of 14 residues. Germline V lookup: CDR1 SQVTM, CDR2 ANQGSEA. V lost 3 bases and J lost 8, with 16 bases in between. The CDR3 loop is CSVEGTKLRGELFF. The DNA of the CDR3 is TGCAGCGTTGAGGGGACCAAGCTCAGGGGGGAGCTGTTTTTT.

The CDR3 loop reads CASGDRGSYNEQFF. The CDR3 DNA reads as TGTGCCAGTGGGGACAGGGGCTCCTACAATGAGCAGTTCTTC. This chain links TRBV2 with TRBJ2-1; TRBD1 matches 10 bases. Trimming removed 9 bases from V and 0 bases from J; junction bases left unmatched: 2. The CDR3 extends over 14 amino acids. Germline-derived CDR1 and CDR2 are SNHLY and FYNNEI.

This clonotype came up many times. The chain employs TRBV5-1 and TRBJ1-6, with 10 bases lining up with TRBD1. After removal of 3 bases from V and 10 bases from J, the junction contained 4 bases not matched to a gene. CDR3 length: 14 amino acids. CDR1 and CDR2 from the germline V gene are SGHRS and YFSETQ. The CDR3 loop is CASSSGQGSSPLHF. The CDR3 region has the DNA TGCGCCAGCAGCTCGGGACAGGGGAGCTCACCCCTCCACTTT.

The chain recombines TRBV20-1 with TRBJ2-3; D might be TRBD2 (5 bases). The CDR3 totals 12 residues. The ends were cut back, 7 bases at V and 5 bases at J, with 13 bases in the middle. The germline V gene encodes CDR1 DFQATT and CDR2 SNEGSKA (reference sequence). The CDR3: CSGSPEGDTQYF. In DNA form, the CDR3 reads TGCAGTGGTAGCCCTGAGGGAGATACGCAGTATTTT.

This clonotype counts as medium-sized. This chain uses TRBV11-2 with TRBJ2-1; a possible D gene is TRBD1 (6 bases). The CDR3 length is 13 residues. In germline, CDR1 is SGHAT, CDR2 FQNNGV. V lost 3 bases and J lost 8, with 11 bases in between. The CDR3 bases are TGTGCCAGCAGCTTGGACAGAGAGGATGAGCAGTTCTTC. This gives the protein CASSLDREDEQFF.

This clonotype was found once. A much larger clone sits a single nucleotide away, making a read error possible. The gene calls are TRBV6-5 and TRBJ2-5; D is tentatively TRBD1 or TRBD2 (5 bases each). The germline V gene has CDR1 MNHEY and CDR2 SVGAGI. The CDR3 length is 12 residues. The CDR3 DNA is TGTGTCAGCAGTTACTCGGGGCAGACCCAGTACTTC. It yields the protein CVSSYSGQTQYF.

In this sample, this clonotype turned up many times. V usage is TRBV7-2 and J usage is TRBJ2-3, with 10 bases lining up with TRBD2. After removal of 1 base from V and 4 bases from J, the junction contained 2 bases not matched to a gene. CDR3 size: 15 residues. Germline CDR1 reads SGHTA; CDR2 reads FQGNSA. The CDR3 spells CASSLVAGGSDTQYF. The CDR3 region has the DNA TGTGCCAGCAGCTTAGTAGCGGGAGGTTCAGATACGCAGTATTTT.

At least ten counts were recorded for this clonotype. This chain links TRBV20-1 with TRBJ2-7; D possibly uses TRBD1 or TRBD2 (5 bases each). V lost 0 bases, J lost 6 bases, and 27 bases lay in between. This CDR3 has 18 residues. CDR1 and CDR2 from the germline V gene are DFQATT and SNEGSKA (reference sequence). DNA for the CDR3: TGCAGTGCTAGAGAACCCTTCGGGACGTCCTCCTGGGATCGCGAGCAGTACTTC. Protein product: CSAREPFGTSSWDREQYF.

The chain joins TRBV29-1 to TRBJ2-5; D possibly corresponds to TRBD1 (5 bases). V gave up 3 bases and J gave up 1 base, with 12 bases separating them. This CDR3 contains 14 residues. Germline assignment: CDR1 SQVTM and CDR2 ANQGSEA. In nucleotides, the CDR3 is TGCAGCGTTGATGGCAGGGAAGGCCAAGAGACCCAGTACTTC. Its translation is CSVDGREGQETQYF.

This clonotype has a count of ten or more. The V call is TRBV7-9, the J call TRBJ2-1; D is uncertain. This CDR3 region has 15 residues. Germline CDR1 is SEHNR and CDR2 is FQNEAQ (reference sequence). Trimming cost V 4 bases and J 0 bases, with 10 bases left between them. CDR3 nucleotides: TGTGCCAGCAGCTACCAGGTTAGCTCCTACAATGAGCAGTTCTTC. Its protein is CASSYQVSSYNEQFF.

This clonotype was picked up many times. This chain links TRBV29-1 with TRBJ2-7; weak D call: TRBD2 (6 bases). The V gene's germline CDR1 is SQVTM and CDR2 ANQGSEA. The CDR3 runs to 12 residues. V was pared by 6 bases and J by 6 bases, with 15 bases between. The CDR3 DNA is TGCAGCGTGGGGAGGATGGAGGGCGAGCAGTACTTC. Amino acids: CSVGRMEGEQYF.

This clonotype was seen ten or more times. The chain couples TRBV12-5 to TRBJ2-3; the D gene is possibly TRBD1 (6 bases). Per the germline V gene, CDR1 is LGHNT and CDR2 is FRNRAP. The length of the CDR3 is 14 residues. The V and J ends lost 2 bases and 0 bases respectively, with 6 bases between them. The CDR3, as DNA: TGTGCTAGTGGTTTGACAGGGAGCACAGATACGCAGTATTTT. Its translation: CASGLTGSTDTQYF.

This clonotype was found many times. The genes are TRBV18 and TRBJ2-5; D ambiguous. The CDR3 sequence is 14 residues long. The germline CDR1 and CDR2 sequences are KGHSH and LQKENI. V was clipped by 3 bases and J by 1 base, with 9 bases between them. CDR3 region: CASSPARTQETQYF. Written as DNA, the CDR3 is TGTGCCAGCTCACCGGCCCGAACCCAAGAGACCCAGTACTTC.

Within the sample, this clonotype is medium-sized. The chain recombines TRBV28 with TRBJ2-1; 10 bases fit TRBD1. The junction had 5 bases not matched to a gene; V was cut back by 8 bases and J by 4 bases. The CDR3 has 14 residues. CDR1 and CDR2 (germline): MDHEN, SYDVKM. DNA of the CDR3: TGTGCCAGCTGCGGGGACAGGGGTTACAATGAGCAGTTCTTC. This encodes CASCGDRGYNEQFF.

This clonotype is labeled as medium-sized (0.01 to 0.1%). V gene TRBV6-1 combines with J gene TRBJ2-1; 10 bases agree with TRBD1. Per germline, CDR1 MNHNS and CDR2 SASEGT. The J segment lost 6 bases and the V segment lost 8 bases, leaving 10 bases of the junction unmatched. CDR3 length: 15 amino acids. The CDR3 DNA sequence: TGTGCCAGCCAAGTAGGACAGGGGGTGATCAATGAGCAGTTCTTC. Translated: CASQVGQGVINEQFF.

The J gene is TRBJ2-2, the V gene TRBV29-1; 7 bases line up with TRBD1. CDR1 SQVTM and CDR2 ANQGSEA come from the germline V gene. The CDR3 totals 12 residues. V lost 7 bases to trimming and J lost 4 bases; unmatched junction nucleotides: 3. CDR3 sequence: CSAQGSTGELFF. As DNA, the CDR3 is TGCAGCGCACAGGGGAGCACCGGGGAGCTGTTTTTT.

At least ten counts were recorded for this clonotype. The chain is built from TRBV19 and TRBJ2-7; 9 bases line up with TRBD1. The CDR3 runs to 16 residues. In germline, CDR1 is LNHDA, CDR2 SQIVND (reference sequence). V dropped 3 bases and J dropped 1; count of bases not matched to a gene: 7. CDR3 sequence: CASSIRQGVRSYEQYF. The CDR3 DNA reads TGTGCCAGTAGTATTCGACAGGGGGTCCGTTCCTACGAGCAGTACTTC.